This TCR beta chain was obtained from a study of T cell clonality in common variable immunodeficiency. Patients and controls were mostly of Caucasian heritage. V trimming: 7 bases; J trimming: 7 bases; junction bases outside the gene matches: 11. Germline-derived CDR1 and CDR2 are MNHEY and SVGEGT. The CDR3 runs to 14 residues. This clone has a count of ten or more. Antigen unknown. The read ends 3 residues before the CDR3 terminus; that terminus is restored from the germline J gene. Study results and limitations: CVID subjects had higher TCRbeta clonality than healthy controls, most marked in about a third.

Equal genomic DNA amounts from CVID and control samples were sequenced. The repertoire was sequenced with immunoSEQ multiplex PCR; TCRdb's copy has only in-frame clones and lacks some. The specimen has roughly 30,000 clones, none found just once. This receptor was taken from a person aged 18 to 69 in good health. Sequenced input: peripheral blood mononuclear cells. The genes are TRBV6-2 or TRBV6-3 and TRBJ1-1; the match to TRBD1 covers 8 bases. Here the CDR3 reads CASTPLGQAIEAFF. Partial CDR3 DNA: TGTGCCAGCACTCCGTTGGGACAGGCCATTGAA.